A selection of T cell receptor beta chains follows, all from one sample in a study of T cells in Graves' hyperthyroidism and ophthalmopathy. TCRdb reanalysed the multiplex PCR reads using MiXCR and keeps one entry per CDR3 protein. The table shows 600,000 to 650,000 distinct CDR3 sequences, with about a sixth occurring only once. Sequenced input: blood. The receptors here all came from a woman younger than 45 with Graves' hyperthyroidism. CDR3s include the opening cysteine and the closing phenylalanine or tryptophan. A D gene is named only where the DNA matches it firmly. Clone size is not always given. Where it is, it says once, few, many or a class for expanded clones.

clone_size j_call v_call d_call cdr3_aa
- TRBJ2-7 TRBV10-3 - CAISEGGRAYEQYF
many TRBJ2-4 TRBV28 - CASSGGLAKNIQYF
many TRBJ2-1 TRBV5-5 - CASSLAAGNNEQFF
- TRBJ2-1 TRBV19 TRBD2 CASSRSGGPFNEQFF
once TRBJ2-3 TRBV29-1 - CSVRTHGQADTQYF
- TRBJ2-5 TRBV29-1 TRBD1 CSVSPGTGQETQYF
- TRBJ2-1 TRBV12-3/TRBV12-4 TRBD2 CASSEPGTSGSEQQFF
many TRBJ1-1 TRBV3-1 - CASSQEGARTEAFF
- TRBJ2-6 TRBV12-3/TRBV12-4 - CASSSITGANVLTF
many TRBJ2-7 TRBV28 TRBD1 CASSSHPGTDSYEQYF
many TRBJ2-7 TRBV3-1 - CASSQGIGVSYEQYF